The T cell receptor beta chain described here comes from a study of cytomegalovirus exposure and HLA in healthy donors (dated by TCRdb to 2016 to 2017). For the wider study: An earlier analysis of about 560 of the donors reported approximately 300 Gb of sequence data and approximately 120 million unique TCR beta sequences obtained from about 180 million T cells. An early release that covered fewer than 800 HLA-typed donors contained approximately 300 gigabases of sequencing data and approximately 85 million unique TCR sequences. Among the roughly 370 genotyped donors, under 90% belonged to the genetic ancestry cluster associated with self-reported Caucasian donors. The aim of the study was to test whether cataloging public T cell receptors could identify signatures of past pathogen exposure. The study used immunosequencing to profile the T cell repertoires of hundreds of subjects and linked those repertoires to cytomegalovirus serostatus. In addition to the first cohort of approximately 670 subjects, a separate validation cohort of approximately 110 different subjects was used. To predict cytomegalovirus infection status, the study combined high-throughput TCR immunosequencing, statistical association of individual TCRs with disease status, and machine learning. In a later analysis, previously published TCR beta repertoires from 500 to 750 donors were re-analyzed and high-resolution HLA genotyping was added so that TCR occurrence patterns could be studied. Rather than drawing on any new phenotypic data, the later analysis identified candidate immune exposures from TCR beta sequences and the way those sequences occurred across donors. An earlier analysis of fewer than 700 of the donors applied high-throughput TCR beta sequencing to assess whether each TCR beta V gene segment acted as functional or pseudogenic. Donor age, sex, ethnicity and CMV serostatus were compiled alongside the repertoire data. Genome-wide SNP genotypes for about 65% of the 666 donors were used in a later genetic analysis, which treated that subset as a discovery cohort. Every repertoire in the discovery cohort had been generated on one and the same sequencing platform. HLA typing included class I and class II loci at four-digit resolution. Typing coverage varied by locus: about 620-630 donors for A, B, C, DRB1 and DQB1; around 560 for DQA1; approximately 570 for DPA1; approximately 450 for DPB1. Several DR-DQ haplotypes were handled as single units for association and clustering because linkage in the cohort was strong. On average, around 230,000 unique TCR beta nucleotide sequences were sequenced per donor among 300 to 500 genotyped donors of the cohort, with roughly 18% of those sequences being non-productive.

The germline V gene sets CDR1 to SGHRS and CDR2 to YFSETQ. Its CDR3 holds 14 amino acids, cysteine through phenylalanine. Here the CDR3 DNA is all that survives: 42 bases in frame from base 1. A distance of 5 bases separates the germline ends of V and J, which lose 1 base and 1 base respectively. The library relied on the immunoSEQ multiplex PCR assay. For the multiplex PCR, a mixture combining 60 forward primers for TCR Vbeta segments and 13 reverse primers for TCR Jbeta segments was used. The CDR3 region of rearranged TCR beta genes was amplified from genomic DNA with a multiplex PCR assay. On the Illumina HiSeq System, the amplified TCR beta libraries were sequenced as 87-base-pair reads. The paper's processing steps were these. Across the 700 or so repertoires, a later analysis counted approximately 75 million unique TCR beta chains, 8.5 million to 12 million of which were shared by at least two donors. Raw reads were error-corrected and collapsed into unique sequences with a nearest-neighbor algorithm that merged closely related sequences to remove PCR and sequencing errors. To assign V, D and J gene segments, CDR3 sequences were aligned to IMGT reference sequences. For a sequence to be retained, a match of at least six nucleotides to both a V gene segment and a J gene segment was required. A rearrangement counted as productive if the CDR3 had no stop codons and remained in frame with V and J, and every other rearrangement counted as non-productive. Following IMGT convention, CDR3 was defined as the stretch from the second conserved V-encoded cysteine to the conserved J-encoded phenylalanine. In an earlier analysis of approximately 500 of the donors, sequences lacking an unambiguous match to a single V gene segment were excluded. An earlier analysis of several hundred of the donors called V segments functional above 56.7% productive rearrangements and segregating when the between-donor standard deviation exceeded 5%. A statistical classification framework was built for diagnosing cytomegalovirus status from the catalog of TCR beta chain sequences. In a later analysis, V and J genes were assigned by comparing TCR nucleotide sequences against IMGT/GENE-DB human TR gene sequences. In a later analysis, CDR3 sequences and most-parsimonious VDJ recombination scenarios were assigned using the TCRdist pipeline. In a later analysis, each TCR beta chain was defined by its CDR3 amino acid sequence together with its V-gene family, and reads without a unique V-gene family were excluded. To address suspected cross-contamination and a sequencing artifact, a later analysis removed several hundred highly shared, low-generation-probability nucleotide sequences. A later analysis calculated a clonal expansion index for each public chain from normalized within-repertoire ranks of inferred template counts. Generation probabilities in a later analysis came from a VDJ recombination model fitted to out-of-frame rearrangements, and those results were checked against IGoR. In a later analysis, TCR-TCR, TCR-HLA and TCR-CMV co-occurrence was scored with hypergeometric tests, and a repertoire-size bias correction was applied to TCR pairs. A later analysis estimated false discovery rates by permuting HLA or CMV assignments 20 times. In a later analysis, co-occurring TCRs were grouped using DBSCAN, and TCRdist sequence similarity was added for clustering within HLA-allele-positive subsets. Repertoires with fewer than 30,000 or more than 120,000 public chains were left out of co-occurrence clustering, as were roughly five repertoires with anomalous nucleotide sharing. The immuneACCESS repertoire file appears here via TCRdb, limited to in-frame rearrangements. These files lack a portion of the clones; in checked studies, under half of the deficit traces to unresolved V genes, and the cause of the others is not known. Clone size and the V and J calls come from that table; the DNA yielded D and trimming. Across this sample there are roughly 120,000 clones, with about 81% seen only once. The top ten clones comprise approximately 0.99% of the sample.

The cohort comprised more than 550 healthy bone marrow donors. At the time of sampling, all cohort members were nominally healthy, though unrecorded immune exposures were likely present. The donor was CMV seronegative and belonged to the group of 380 or so seronegative cohort members. Every donor gave a peripheral blood sample, and the peripheral blood mononuclear cells from that sample were used for TCR beta sequencing. The Qiagen DNeasy Blood Extraction Kit was used to extract genomic DNA from the blood cell samples. Overall study results and their limits: Because HLA typing was unavailable for some donors at each locus, only the typed subset was used in association tests. The classifier was reported to diagnose cytomegalovirus status with high specificity and sensitivity in both the original cohort and the validation cohort. According to the authors, the approach could potentially be generalized to other disease states and immunological phenotypes. While some public TCRs were present in many individuals, most TCR sequences turned up only very rarely across donors. Presence/absence analyses assumed roughly uniform sequencing depth across donors, an assumption that may not hold. The earlier analysis of about 600 of the donors excluded 15 to 20 rarely observed V segments, including chromosome 9 orphons, because counts were too low. Correlated functional status among segregating V segments might be attributable to linkage disequilibrium, but an unknown experimental factor could not be ruled out. An earlier analysis of around 540 of the donors showed that most TCR beta V segments appeared in productive rearrangements either about 90% or about 30% of the time, which broadly matched IMGT annotations. In a later analysis, most CMV-associated TCR beta chains were found to appear HLA-restricted, with HLA associations seemingly driven largely by CMV exposure. Specific HLA alleles were associated with some 15,000 TCR beta sequences at a false discovery rate of 0.05 in a later analysis. In this cohort, only TCR beta chains were sequenced, and detectable features were limited by the absence of alpha or paired-chain data. In vitro tests confirmed that three of the cytomegalovirus-associated TCR beta chains recognize cytomegalovirus antigens. A later genetic analysis reported fewer N-insertions in productive TCRs among donors in an Asian-associated ancestry cluster than the roughly 670-donor mean. The study listed 150 to 200 TCR beta chains as associated with cytomegalovirus. According to a later analysis, TCR association rates differed among HLA loci, with DRB1 alleles showing the most associated TCRs and HLA-C alleles showing the fewest. In a later analysis, HLA-associated TCR beta chains were found to be more clonally expanded and to have lower generation probabilities than equally common non-associated chains. V-gene and J-gene trimming of TCR beta chains was associated with a missense DCLRE1C variant in a later genetic analysis, and the association was replicated in an independent cohort. A group of highly shared sequence variants was considered likely to be a technical artifact of the sequencing pipeline. Several of the top co-occurrence clusters appeared to be linked to parvovirus B19, influenza, CMV and Epstein-Barr virus, according to a later analysis. For the cohort, immune exposure information was limited to CMV serostatus. A further reported finding was that TCR beta sequences accurately predicted the HLA-A and HLA-B alleles for most subjects in the first cohort. When HLA alleles, especially DR and DQ, strongly co-occurred, TCR associations were difficult to assign to individual alleles. The 87-base-pair reads could not distinguish some IMGT-functional V segments, including TRBV6-2 and TRBV6-3, so those segments were excluded.

With respect to this clone: This clone's antigen is unknown. There are no base qualities to consult, and no much larger clone falls within one base.

The clonotype was recovered from a woman aged 30 to 39 in good health and CMV-seronegative. What was sequenced was PBMCs. The chain is assembled from TRBV5-1 and TRBJ2-2, with no confidently assigned D gene. CDR3 region: CASSLQRNTGELFF. The nucleotide sequence is TGCGCCAGCAGCTTGCAGCGGAACACCGGGGAGCTGTTTTTT.